A selection of T cell receptor beta chains follows, all from one sample in a study of shared clonotypes between healthy human individuals. The method was immunoSEQ multiplex PCR; TCRdb's version includes in-frame clones alone and lacks a portion of them. The data hold roughly 2.2 million clones, with about 92% observed a single time. The sample taken for sequencing was naive CD4+ T cells from PBMCs. These receptors were collected from a man aged 18-30 years in good health. Some clones in this sample may be carry-over from other donors' samples. Each CDR3 is given with its conserved first and last residue. D genes are given only for firm matches. Only some rows state a clone size, as once, few, many or a class for expanded clones.

>NA|NA|TRBV30|TRBJ1-1
CAWSRRGTEAFF
TGTGCCTGGAGTCGGAGGGGAACTGAAGCTTTCTTT
>NA|NA|TRBV25-1|TRBJ1-4
CASSEGGGEKLFF
TGTGCCAGCAGTGAAGGGGGGGGTGAAAAACTGTTTTTT
>NA|NA|TRBV15|TRBJ2-7
CATSRLIGGAYEQYF
TGTGCCACCAGCAGGCTCATCGGCGGAGCCTACGAGCAGTACTTC
>NA|TRBD2|TRBV5-1|TRBJ2-7
CASRPGTSGSTEQYF
TGCGCCAGCAGGCCCGGGACTAGCGGGAGCACCGAGCAGTACTTC
>NA|NA|TRBV5-1|TRBJ1-2
CASSLGGGVEYGYTF
TGCGCCAGCAGCCTTGGTGGAGGGGTGGAATATGGCTACACCTTC
>NA|NA|TRBV2|TRBJ1-5
CASSKNDPSNQPQHF
TGTGCCAGCAGTAAAAACGACCCTAGCAATCAGCCCCAGCATTTT
>NA|TRBD2|TRBV7-2|TRBJ2-7
CASSLGLAGYEQYF
TGTGCCAGCAGCTTAGGTCTAGCGGGTTACGAGCAGTACTTC
>NA|NA|TRBV7-9|TRBJ2-5
CASSFETSETQYF
TGTGCCAGCAGCTTTGAGACTTCGGAGACCCAGTACTTC
>NA|NA|TRBV29-1|TRBJ2-3
CSVWGDTQYF
TGCAGCGTTTGGGGGGATACGCAGTATTTT
>few|NA|TRBV18|TRBJ2-2
CASSSNTGELFF
TGTGCCAGCTCATCCAACACCGGGGAGCTGTTTTTT
>NA|TRBD1|TRBV7-7|TRBJ2-3
CASSLEGGRTDTQYF
TGTGCCAGCAGCTTAGAAGGGGGCAGAACAGATACGCAGTATTTT
>NA|NA|TRBV27|TRBJ2-3
CASSRTYPSTDTQYF
TGTGCCAGCAGTAGAACCTATCCTAGCACAGATACGCAGTATTTT
>NA|TRBD1|TRBV15|TRBJ2-1
CATSRSTGGSYNEQFF
TGTGCCACCAGCAGATCGACAGGGGGCTCCTACAATGAGCAGTTCTTC
>NA|NA|TRBV5-1|TRBJ2-1
CASSPGQLLGNEQFF
TGCGCCAGCAGCCCGGGACAACTACTCGGGAATGAGCAGTTCTTC
>NA|NA|TRBV6-5|TRBJ1-5
CATRGRGGNQPQHF
TGTGCCACTCGCGGACGGGGGGGAAATCAGCCCCAGCATTTT
>NA|TRBD1|TRBV19|TRBJ1-2
CASNPGQVGGYTF
TGTGCCAGTAACCCCGGACAGGTCGGAGGCTACACCTTC
>NA|TRBD1|TRBV5-4|TRBJ2-7
CARQGASHEQYF
TGCGCCAGACAGGGGGCAAGCCACGAGCAGTACTTC
>once|NA|TRBV5-1|TRBJ2-6
CASSSPRGTGANVLTF
TGCGCCAGCAGCTCCCCTCGGGGAACAGGGGCCAACGTCCTGACTTTC
>NA|NA|TRBV5-1|TRBJ1-4
CASSPRTANEKLFF
TGCGCCAGCAGCCCCCGGACAGCTAATGAAAAACTGTTTTTT
>NA|NA|TRBV14|TRBJ2-7
CASSQDRGPGAEQYF
TGTGCCAGCAGCCAAGATAGGGGCCCCGGGGCGGAGCAGTACTTC
>NA|TRBD2|TRBV9|TRBJ2-3
CASSPRTSGVSYF
TGTGCCAGCAGCCCCCGGACTAGCGGAGTCTCGTATTTT
>once|TRBD1|TRBV10-3|TRBJ2-7
CAISDDRGLRNVQYF
TGTGCCATCAGTGACGACAGGGGGCTTAGAAATGTGCAGTACTTC
>NA|NA|TRBV15|TRBJ1-2
CATSRDYGGLVAGYTF
TGTGCCACCAGCAGAGATTACGGGGGTCTTGTAGCTGGCTACACCTTC
>NA|NA|TRBV28|TRBJ2-7
CACKDPGKAHEQYF
TGTGCCTGTAAAGACCCGGGGAAGGCCCACGAGCAGTACTTC
>NA|TRBD2|TRBV11-2|TRBJ2-7
CASSQIQTSGDSYEQYF
TGTGCCAGCAGCCAAATCCAGACTAGCGGGGACTCCTACGAGCAGTACTTC
>NA|NA|TRBV15|TRBJ1-5
CATSRLPSLSNQPQHF
TGTGCCACCAGCAGGTTGCCGAGCCTTAGCAATCAGCCCCAGCATTTT
>NA|TRBD1|TRBV18|TRBJ2-5
CASSQRTGTEETQYF
TGTGCCAGCTCCCAAAGGACAGGTACAGAAGAGACCCAGTACTTC
>NA|NA|TRBV7-9|TRBJ2-7
CASSLTGSGYEQYF
TGTGCCAGCAGCTTAACGGGATCTGGATACGAGCAGTACTTC
>NA|NA|TRBV18|TRBJ1-2
CASSLQYGYTF
TGTGCCAGCTCACTACAGTATGGCTACACCTTC
>NA|NA|TRBV5-1|TRBJ2-1
CASSLRHLARSYNEQFF
TGCGCCAGCAGCTTACGTCACTTAGCGAGATCCTACAATGAGCAGTTCTTC
>NA|TRBD2|TRBV5-6|TRBJ2-7
CASHSGRRRRGTISYEQYF
TGTGCCAGCCATAGCGGGAGGAGAAGAAGGGGAACGATCTCCTACGAGCAGTACTTC
>NA|TRBD2|TRBV28|TRBJ2-7
CASSSPRGTSGIYEQYF
TGTGCCAGCAGTTCACCCCGCGGGACTAGCGGGATATACGAGCAGTACTTC
>NA|TRBD1|TRBV5-1|TRBJ1-1
CASSPRTGVNTEAFF
TGCGCCAGCAGCCCCCGGACAGGGGTGAACACTGAAGCTTTCTTT
>NA|TRBD1|TRBV11-1|TRBJ1-1
CASSLSPRDRSNTEAFF
TGTGCCAGCAGCTTATCCCCCAGGGACAGGAGTAACACTGAAGCTTTCTTT
>NA|NA|TRBV7-2|TRBJ2-5
CASSLSGGRWETQYF
TGTGCCAGCAGCTTATCGGGGGGCCGGTGGGAGACCCAGTACTTC
>NA|TRBD1|TRBV11-2|TRBJ2-3
CASSLVPFSGQGGDTQYF
TGTGCCAGCAGCTTAGTCCCATTTTCAGGACAGGGGGGAGATACGCAGTATTTT
>NA|NA|TRBV7-3|TRBJ2-1
CASSLFGTRENEQFF
TGTGCCAGCAGCTTATTCGGGACCCGGGAGAATGAGCAGTTCTTC
>NA|TRBD1|TRBV27|TRBJ2-3
CASSGQGAGDTQYF
TGTGCCAGCAGTGGCCAGGGGGCTGGAGATACGCAGTATTTT
>NA|NA|TRBV7-3|TRBJ2-1
CASSGPGASNEQFF
TGTGCCAGCAGCGGCCCCGGGGCCTCGAATGAGCAGTTCTTC
>NA|TRBD2|TRBV7-3|TRBJ2-3
CASSLMGLAADTQYF
TGTGCCAGCAGCTTAATGGGACTAGCAGCAGATACGCAGTATTTT
>NA|TRBD2|TRBV28|TRBJ2-1
CASSSLGEAGTRNEQFF
TGTGCCAGCAGTTCCCTCGGAGAAGCGGGAACTAGGAATGAGCAGTTCTTC
>once|NA|TRBV7-6|TRBJ2-3
CASSFWGDWPTDTQYF
TGTGCCAGCAGCTTTTGGGGAGACTGGCCCACAGATACGCAGTATTTT
>NA|TRBD1|TRBV6-1|TRBJ1-5
CASSERGQGYQPQHF
TGTGCCAGCAGTGAAAGGGGACAGGGGTATCAGCCCCAGCATTTT